This T cell receptor (beta chain) was sequenced during a study of long-term antiretroviral therapy in people with HIV (dated by TCRdb to the early 2020s). Concerning the study at large: The earliest samples were collected roughly a decade before the 2015 WHO recommendation for immediate ART, at a time when ART was usually postponed until CD4 counts fell. A retrospective serial study tested whether changes in peripheral blood TRB repertoire composition and diversity were associated with ART initiation and durable HIV suppression. From over 25 adults with confirmed HIV infection, the cohort provided 150 to 200 cryopreserved PBMC samples, gathered serially across a mean of approximately six years (range 1-12). Among the 25 to 30 participants with HIV, fewer than twelve were female. No cross-contamination during QIAcube processing turned up in test extractions that ran a monoclonal T-cell line alongside 33 polyclonal samples. What the study reported, not specific to this receptor: The samples were dated from about 2003 to 2018, and the ART regimens that were used may be less effective than current ART regimens. Narrower CDR3 length ranges were observed in HIV repertoires than in controls, and an antigen-experienced repertoire with only a slight naive shift after ART was suggested by the network structure. Expanded TRB clones identified before ART initiation dominated the repertoire across all time points, though the dominance fluctuated and decreased in many PLHIV after ART. Inferences about post-ART repertoire changes were limited because no data were available on ART adherence, viral resistance or therapy changes. Because cell numbers in pre-ART samples were limited, unsorted PBMC were profiled instead of sorted CD4+ and CD8+ T cells. A significant increase in TRB diversity was found to be associated with ART initiation, although TRB diversity was observed to remain significantly below that of transplant donor controls even after long-term ART. Because PBMC availability was limited, only the TCR beta chain was sequenced, with no alpha chain pairing.

The immunoSEQ hsTCRB v3.0 assay was used at survey level resolution for TRB variable region sequencing. The target sequencing depth for TRB was roughly 40,000-55,000 T-cell genomes per sample. Pooled TRB libraries were sequenced on an Illumina MiSeq with a v3 150-cycle kit. Per the source publication's procedure: Repertoire analysis was performed in R inside a reproducible Nextflow workflow that covered QC, data transformation and analysis. LymphoSeq2, an R package for exploring AIRR-Seq data, was used to implement the custom analyses. A few samples yielding fewer than 5000 total TRB sequences were excluded, leaving 188 analyzed HIV repertoires. Among the 188 retained HIV repertoires, about 57 were collected before ART initiation and 129 were collected after ART initiation. Repertoires were downsampled to 5000 TRB nucleotide sequences, and summary statistics were averaged over 100 downsampling iterations. The analysis kept only TRB sequences whose CDR3 regions were at least seven amino acids long. Diversity was assessed using a clonality score derived from Shannon entropy and using the Gini coefficient. In the repertoire networks, any two of the top 5000 CDR3 amino acid sequences were linked whenever the two sequences differed by an edit distance of one. Antigen specificity groups and MHC restriction were predicted for TRB CDR3 amino acid sequences with GLIPH2. Known CMV, EBV, HIV or tissue antigen associations were flagged by matching CDR3 amino acid sequences against VDJdb and McPAS-TCR. Pre-ART, post-ART and control groups were compared with Wilcoxon signed-rank tests and Holm-Bonferroni correction. TCRdb re-hosts the immuneACCESS table, in-frame sequences only. Its copies lack some clones; in the studies checked, an unresolved V gene accounts for under half of them, and the cause for the rest is not known. V, J and clone size are taken as reported in that table, and D and trimming were inferred from the DNA itself. The sample has about 30,000 clones on record, 93% of them singletons. Together, the top ten hold 10% of the sample.

For this clone: It lacks a known antigen. Per-nucleotide qualities are absent, and no much larger clonotype sits a single base away.

Participants were included only if at least one PBMC sample before ART initiation and at least two post-ART samples were available. All participants with HIV were treated in the United States of America. Before DNA extraction, cryopreserved samples of about 0.9-11 million PBMC were thawed and washed. At the time of the earliest PBMC sample, participants with HIV were aged between about 20 and 60 years. PBMC samples from each participant spanned 1-4 timepoints before ART initiation and 2-8 timepoints after ART initiation, with a median of 7 samples. Serial HIV viral load, CD4+ T-cell count, ART history and demographic data were obtained for every participant. Using a Qiagen kit on a QIAcube, genomic DNA was extracted from unsorted PBMC, with samples processed in batches of 12. The junction carries 14 bases between V and J, which are trimmed by 8 bases and 0 bases respectively. Reading from cysteine to phenylalanine, the CDR3 counts 15 amino acids. Of the read, only the CDR3 DNA is kept; its 45 bases are in frame from base 1. Per the germline V gene (reference sequence), LNHDA is the CDR1 and SQIVND is the CDR2.

This TCR was sampled from a man aged 40-49 years with HIV. Sequencing used unsorted PBMCs, obtained 6.2 years after starting antiretroviral therapy. This receptor chain uses TRBV19 and TRBJ1-3, with a tentative D gene TRBD1 over 5 matching bases. The CDR3 region reads CASFPGQHSGNTIYF. The nucleotide sequence is given as TGTGCCAGTTTCCCAGGACAACACTCTGGAAACACCATATATTTT.